This record concerns one T cell receptor beta chain sequence. What it binds is not known. The source of the sample is a study of cytomegalovirus exposure and HLA in healthy donors. The study's findings and limits: Reports state that TCR beta sequences accurately predicted most subjects' HLA-A and HLA-B alleles.

PCR employed 60 Vbeta and 13 Jbeta primers. Using immunoSEQ multiplex PCR, the repertoire was profiled, and TCRdb retains in-frame clones only, with some absent. This listing includes roughly 40,000 clones. CDR3 size: 18 residues. Trimming pared 6 bases from V and 4 bases from J, leaving 29 bases between. Looked up from germline, CDR1 is SGHNT and CDR2 is YYREEE (reference sequence). The source material was PBMCs. This TCR was recovered from a male donor in good health and CMV-seronegative. The chain has TRBV5-4 and TRBJ2-7, with D possibly being TRBD2 (6 bases). As DNA, the CDR3 is TGTGCCAGCACGTGGGGAGGTCCGCTCCTTTCCCGACCTTACGAGCAGTACTTC. It yields the protein CASTWGGPLLSRPYEQYF.